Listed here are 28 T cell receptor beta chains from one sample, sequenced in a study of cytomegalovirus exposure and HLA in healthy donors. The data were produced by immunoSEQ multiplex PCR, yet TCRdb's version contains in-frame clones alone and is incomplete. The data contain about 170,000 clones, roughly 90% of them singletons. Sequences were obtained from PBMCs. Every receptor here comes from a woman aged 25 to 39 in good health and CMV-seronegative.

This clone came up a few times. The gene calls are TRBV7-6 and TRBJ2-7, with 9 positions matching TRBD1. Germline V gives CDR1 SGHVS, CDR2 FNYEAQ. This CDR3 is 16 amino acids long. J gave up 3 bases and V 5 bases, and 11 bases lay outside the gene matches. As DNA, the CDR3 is TGTGCCAGCAGCCCAGGGGGGACAGGGCTAAGCTACGAGCAGTACTTC. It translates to CASSPGGTGLSYEQYF.

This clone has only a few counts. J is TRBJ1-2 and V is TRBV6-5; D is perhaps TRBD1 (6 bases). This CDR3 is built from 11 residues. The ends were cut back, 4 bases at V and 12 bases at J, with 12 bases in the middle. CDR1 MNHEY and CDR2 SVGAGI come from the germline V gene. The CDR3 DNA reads TGTGCCAGCAGTTCCGCAGGGGTACACACCTTC. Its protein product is CASSSAGVHTF.

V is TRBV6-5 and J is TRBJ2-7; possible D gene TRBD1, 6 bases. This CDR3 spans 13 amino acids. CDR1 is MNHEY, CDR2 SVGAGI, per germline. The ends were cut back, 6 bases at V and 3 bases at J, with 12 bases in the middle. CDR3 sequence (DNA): TGTGCCAGCAGCAGGGGTTTCGGCTACGAGCAGTACTTC. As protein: CASSRGFGYEQYF.

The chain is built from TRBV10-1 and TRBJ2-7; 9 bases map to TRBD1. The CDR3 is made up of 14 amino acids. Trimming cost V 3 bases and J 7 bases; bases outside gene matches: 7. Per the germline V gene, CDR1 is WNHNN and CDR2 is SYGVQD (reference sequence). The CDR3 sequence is CASSEPGTGWEQYF. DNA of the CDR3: TGCGCCAGCAGTGAACCCGGGACAGGGTGGGAGCAGTACTTC.

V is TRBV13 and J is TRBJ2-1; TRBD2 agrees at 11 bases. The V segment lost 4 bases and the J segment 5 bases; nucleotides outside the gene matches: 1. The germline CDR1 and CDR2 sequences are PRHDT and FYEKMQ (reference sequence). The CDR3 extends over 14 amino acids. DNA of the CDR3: TGTGCCAGCAGCTCGGGACTAGCGGACAATGAGCAGTTCTTC. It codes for CASSSGLADNEQFF.

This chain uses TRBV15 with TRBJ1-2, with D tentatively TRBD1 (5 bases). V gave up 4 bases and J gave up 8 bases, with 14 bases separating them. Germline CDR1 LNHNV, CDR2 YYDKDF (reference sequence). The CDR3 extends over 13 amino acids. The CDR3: CATSKAAGYGYTF. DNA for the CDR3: TGTGCCACCAGCAAAGCGGCAGGGTACGGCTACACCTTC.

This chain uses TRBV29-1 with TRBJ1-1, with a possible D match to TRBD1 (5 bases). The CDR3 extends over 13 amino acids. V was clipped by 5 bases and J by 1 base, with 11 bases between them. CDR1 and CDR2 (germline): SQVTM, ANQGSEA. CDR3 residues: CSVSFGGNTEAFF. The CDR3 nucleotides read TGCAGCGTTTCCTTCGGGGGGAACACTGAAGCTTTCTTT.

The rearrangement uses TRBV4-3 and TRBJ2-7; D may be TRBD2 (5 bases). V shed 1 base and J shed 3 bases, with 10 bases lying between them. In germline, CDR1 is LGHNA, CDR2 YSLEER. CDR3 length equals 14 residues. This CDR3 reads CASSQGRSGYEQYF. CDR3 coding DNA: TGCGCCAGCAGCCAAGGACGCAGCGGCTACGAGCAGTACTTC.

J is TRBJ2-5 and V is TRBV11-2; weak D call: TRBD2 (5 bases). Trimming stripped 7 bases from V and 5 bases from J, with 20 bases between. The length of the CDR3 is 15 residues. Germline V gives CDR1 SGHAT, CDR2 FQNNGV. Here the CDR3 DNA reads TGTGCCAGCACCCTTGGTTTTGTCTCGGGGGAGACCCAGTACTTC. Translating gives CASTLGFVSGETQYF.

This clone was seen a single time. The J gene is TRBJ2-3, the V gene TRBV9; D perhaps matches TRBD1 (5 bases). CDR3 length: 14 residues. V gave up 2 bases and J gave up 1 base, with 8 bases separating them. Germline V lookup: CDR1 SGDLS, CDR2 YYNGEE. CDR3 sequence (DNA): TGTGCCAGCAGCGTCGACAGCCGCACAGATACGCAGTATTTT. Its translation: CASSVDSRTDTQYF.

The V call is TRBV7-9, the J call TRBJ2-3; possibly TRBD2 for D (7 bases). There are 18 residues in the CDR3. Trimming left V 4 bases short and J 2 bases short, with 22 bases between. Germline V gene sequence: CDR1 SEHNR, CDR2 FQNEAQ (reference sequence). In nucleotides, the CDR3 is TGTGCCAGCAGCTCCCAAAGGGGGGGAGGTAGAGCCACAGATACGCAGTATTTT. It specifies CASSSQRGGGRATDTQYF.

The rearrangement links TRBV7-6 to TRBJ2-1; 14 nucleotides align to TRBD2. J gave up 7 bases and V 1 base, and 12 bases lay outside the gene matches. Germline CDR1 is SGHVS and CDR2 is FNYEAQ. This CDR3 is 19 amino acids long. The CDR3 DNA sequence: TGTGCCAGCAGCTTAGGACTAGCGGGAGGGCCCGGTGTCTCTAATGAGCAGTTCTTC. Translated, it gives CASSLGLAGGPGVSNEQFF.

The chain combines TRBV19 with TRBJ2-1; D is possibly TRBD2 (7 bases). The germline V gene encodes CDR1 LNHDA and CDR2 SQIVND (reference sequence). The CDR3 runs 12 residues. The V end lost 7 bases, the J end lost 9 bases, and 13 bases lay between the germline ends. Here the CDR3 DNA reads TGTGCCAGTAACGGGGGGCCCGGTGAGCAGTTCTTC. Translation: CASNGGPGEQFF.

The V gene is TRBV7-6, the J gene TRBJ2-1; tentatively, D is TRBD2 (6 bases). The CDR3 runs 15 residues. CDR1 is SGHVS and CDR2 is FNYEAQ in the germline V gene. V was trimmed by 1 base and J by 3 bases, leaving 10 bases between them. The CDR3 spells CASSLELANYNEQFF. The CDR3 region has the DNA TGTGCCAGCAGCTTAGAACTAGCCAACTACAATGAGCAGTTCTTC.

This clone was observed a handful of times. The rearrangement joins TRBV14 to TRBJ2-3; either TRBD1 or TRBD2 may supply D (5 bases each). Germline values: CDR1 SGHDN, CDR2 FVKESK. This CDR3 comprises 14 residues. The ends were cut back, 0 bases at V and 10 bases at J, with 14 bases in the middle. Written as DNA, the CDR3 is TGTGCCAGCAGCCAAGACTGGACGGGGCCCCCGCAGTATTTT. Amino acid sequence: CASSQDWTGPPQYF.

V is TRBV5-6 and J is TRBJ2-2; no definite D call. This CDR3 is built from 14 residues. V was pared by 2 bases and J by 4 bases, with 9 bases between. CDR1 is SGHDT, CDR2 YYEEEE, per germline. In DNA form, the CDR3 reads TGTGCCAGCAGCTTAGGGATCTTCACCGGGGAGCTGTTTTTT. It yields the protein CASSLGIFTGELFF.

Written as DNA, the CDR3 is TGTGCCAGCAGTTACTCCGGGACTGGGATCTACGAGCAGTACTTC. This sequence encodes CASSYSGTGIYEQYF. The chain links TRBV6-5 to TRBJ2-7; perhaps TRBD2 as D (6 bases). The CDR3 spans 15 residues. V was pared by 0 bases and J by 3 bases, with 12 bases between. CDR1 and CDR2 (germline): MNHEY, SVGAGI.

CDR3 nucleotide sequence: TGTGCCAGCAGTTTTACTAATAATTCACCCCTCCACTTT. Protein product: CASSFTNNSPLHF. The rearrangement joins TRBV27 to TRBJ1-6; D not certain. Per the germline V gene, CDR1 is MNHEY and CDR2 is SMNVEV (reference sequence). With 3 bases removed from V and 5 bases from J, the gap between germline ends came to 5 bases. The CDR3 is 13 residues long.

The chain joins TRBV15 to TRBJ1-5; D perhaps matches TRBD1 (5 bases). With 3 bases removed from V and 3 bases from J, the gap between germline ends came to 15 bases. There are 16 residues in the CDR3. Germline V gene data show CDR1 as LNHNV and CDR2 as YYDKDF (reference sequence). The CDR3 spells CATSSDPGSPNQPQHF. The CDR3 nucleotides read TGTGCCACCAGCAGTGACCCAGGGTCCCCCAATCAGCCCCAGCATTTT.

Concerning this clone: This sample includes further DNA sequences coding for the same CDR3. CDR3 DNA: TGTGCCAGCAGCTTAGCCTGGGATCAGCCCCAGCATTTT. The encoded protein is CASSLAWDQPQHF. The chain links TRBV7-2 to TRBJ1-5; D is undetermined. This CDR3 is 13 amino acids long. V lost 0 bases and J 5 bases, leaving 5 bases between the germline ends. Looked up from germline, CDR1 is SGHTA and CDR2 is FQGNSA.

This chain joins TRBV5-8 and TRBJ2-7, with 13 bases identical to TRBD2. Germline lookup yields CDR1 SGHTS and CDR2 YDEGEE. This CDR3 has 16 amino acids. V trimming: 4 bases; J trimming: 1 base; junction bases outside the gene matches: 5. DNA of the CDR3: TGTGCCAGCAGCCAAGGACTAGCGGGAGTGTCCTACGAGCAGTACTTC. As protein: CASSQGLAGVSYEQYF.

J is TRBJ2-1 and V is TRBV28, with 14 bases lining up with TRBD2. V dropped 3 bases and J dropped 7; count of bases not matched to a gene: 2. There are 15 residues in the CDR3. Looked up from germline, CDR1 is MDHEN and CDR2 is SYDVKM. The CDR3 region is CASSFGTSGSNEQFF. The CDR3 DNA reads TGTGCCAGCAGTTTTGGGACTAGCGGGAGTAATGAGCAGTTCTTC.

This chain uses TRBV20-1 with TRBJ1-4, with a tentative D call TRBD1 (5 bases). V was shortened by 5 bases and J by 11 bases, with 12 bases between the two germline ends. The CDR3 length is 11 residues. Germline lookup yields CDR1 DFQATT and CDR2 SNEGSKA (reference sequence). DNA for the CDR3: TGCAGTGCTCCGACAGTCCAGAAACTGTTTTTT. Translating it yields CSAPTVQKLFF.

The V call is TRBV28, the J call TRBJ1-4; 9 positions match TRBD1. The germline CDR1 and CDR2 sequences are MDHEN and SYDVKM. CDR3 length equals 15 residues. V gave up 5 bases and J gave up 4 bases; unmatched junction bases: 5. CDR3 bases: TGTGCCAGCAGTCCGGGACAGGGCGGTAATGAAAAACTGTTTTTT. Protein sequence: CASSPGQGGNEKLFF.

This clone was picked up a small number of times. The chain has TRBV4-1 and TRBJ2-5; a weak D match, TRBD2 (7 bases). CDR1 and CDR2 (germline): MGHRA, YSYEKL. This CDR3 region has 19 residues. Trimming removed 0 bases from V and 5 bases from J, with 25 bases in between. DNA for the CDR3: TGCGCCAGCAGCCAAGAGGGGGGCACCGGGACTACCCTGAGGGAGACCCAGTACTTC. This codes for CASSQEGGTGTTLRETQYF.

CDR3 in amino acids: CAISESTWVPQGYGYTF. The CDR3 DNA sequence: TGTGCCATCAGTGAGTCGACGTGGGTCCCACAAGGGTATGGCTACACCTTC. The chain has TRBV10-3 and TRBJ1-2, with unresolved D. Germline lookup yields CDR1 ENHRY and CDR2 SYGVKD. V lost 0 bases and J lost 5, with 19 bases in between. This CDR3 contains 17 residues.

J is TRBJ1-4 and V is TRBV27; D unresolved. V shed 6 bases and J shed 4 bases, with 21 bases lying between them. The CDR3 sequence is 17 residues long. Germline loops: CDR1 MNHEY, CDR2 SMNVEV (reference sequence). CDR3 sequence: CASRQTRHAGRNEKLFF. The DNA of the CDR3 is TGTGCCAGCAGACAAACACGACACGCCGGGCGTAATGAAAAACTGTTTTTT.

CDR3 DNA sequence: TGTGCCAGCAGCACCTGGGGTGATCAGCCCCAGCATTTT. It specifies CASSTWGDQPQHF. V is TRBV5-6 and J is TRBJ1-5, with D hard to call. The CDR3 contains 13 residues. With 4 bases removed from V and 5 bases from J, the gap between germline ends came to 10 bases. CDR1 SGHDT and CDR2 YYEEEE come from the germline V gene.